These T cell receptor beta chains were read from a single sample in a study of blood T cell repertoires in COVID-19. Here immunoSEQ multiplex PCR was the method, and the copy in TCRdb shows in-frame clones only, minus some. The sample shows 75,000 to 95,000 clones, around 67% of them seen only once. Sequences were obtained from peripheral blood. The receptors shown here come from a man in his 70s with COVID-19, enrolled during active disease. Each CDR3 is given with its conserved first and last residue. The order of the fields is clone size, J gene, D gene, V gene, CDR3 protein, CDR3 DNA. D genes are given only for firm matches. A clone size is listed for some rows: how often the clone was seen (once, few, many), or a class if it is expanded.

clone_size: NA; j_call: TRBJ1-2; d_call: TRBD1; v_call: TRBV28; cdr3_aa: CASSSIRGRLSNLYGYTF; cdr3_nt: TGTGCCAGCAGCTCCATCAGGGGGCGGCTGTCCAACCTTTATGGCTACACCTTC
clone_size: NA; j_call: TRBJ2-7; d_call: NA; v_call: TRBV6-2/TRBV6-3; cdr3_aa: CASSGVDFYEQYF; cdr3_nt: TGTGCCAGCAGTGGAGTAGACTTCTACGAGCAGTACTTC
clone_size: NA; j_call: TRBJ1-1; d_call: NA; v_call: TRBV5-5; cdr3_aa: CASSPMAGGTEAFF; cdr3_nt: TGTGCCAGCAGCCCCATGGCCGGGGGAACTGAAGCTTTCTTT
clone_size: NA; j_call: TRBJ2-3; d_call: NA; v_call: TRBV15; cdr3_aa: CATSRADSTDTQYF; cdr3_nt: TGTGCCACCAGCAGAGCGGACTCCACAGATACGCAGTATTTT
clone_size: NA; j_call: TRBJ2-1; d_call: TRBD2; v_call: TRBV10-3; cdr3_aa: CAITPSASGRVNEQFF; cdr3_nt: TGTGCCATCACTCCCTCTGCTAGCGGGAGGGTGAATGAGCAGTTCTTC
clone_size: NA; j_call: TRBJ2-7; d_call: TRBD1; v_call: TRBV27; cdr3_aa: CASSQRQGVPYEQYF; cdr3_nt: TGTGCCAGCAGTCAAAGACAGGGCGTCCCCTACGAGCAGTACTTC
clone_size: many; j_call: TRBJ2-7; d_call: TRBD2; v_call: TRBV7-9; cdr3_aa: CASGLAGGSYEQYF; cdr3_nt: TGTGCCAGCGGATTAGCGGGAGGCTCCTACGAGCAGTACTTC
clone_size: many; j_call: TRBJ2-7; d_call: TRBD2; v_call: TRBV4-1; cdr3_aa: CASSQGSGAGYEQYF; cdr3_nt: TGCGCCAGCAGCCAAGGAAGCGGGGCAGGCTACGAGCAGTACTTC
clone_size: NA; j_call: TRBJ2-7; d_call: TRBD2; v_call: TRBV7-3; cdr3_aa: CASSQNRGSGHEQYF; cdr3_nt: TGTGCCAGCAGCCAAAACCGCGGGAGTGGGCACGAGCAGTACTTC
clone_size: NA; j_call: TRBJ2-7; d_call: TRBD1; v_call: TRBV4-2; cdr3_aa: CASSLGQGGGEQYF; cdr3_nt: TGTGCCAGCAGCCTGGGACAGGGGGGCGGCGAGCAGTACTTC
clone_size: NA; j_call: TRBJ2-7; d_call: NA; v_call: TRBV5-1; cdr3_aa: CASSITGNEQYF; cdr3_nt: TGCGCCAGCAGCATAACAGGTAACGAGCAGTACTTC
clone_size: NA; j_call: TRBJ2-1; d_call: TRBD1; v_call: TRBV6-2/TRBV6-3; cdr3_aa: CASSYASWTGGLDEQFF; cdr3_nt: TGTGCCAGCAGTTACGCTAGTTGGACAGGGGGCCTTGATGAGCAGTTCTTC